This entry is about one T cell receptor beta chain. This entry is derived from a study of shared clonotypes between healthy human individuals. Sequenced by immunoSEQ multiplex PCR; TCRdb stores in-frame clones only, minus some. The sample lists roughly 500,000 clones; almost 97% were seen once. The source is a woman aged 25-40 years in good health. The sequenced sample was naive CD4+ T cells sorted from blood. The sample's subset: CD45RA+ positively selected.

The CDR3 sequence: CASSRLGGETQYF. The CDR3 DNA reads as TGTGCCAGCAGCCGACTAGGGGGAGAGACCCAGTACTTC. The chain is built from TRBV14 and TRBJ2-5, with D possibly being TRBD1 or TRBD2 (6 bases each). The ends were cut back, 4 bases at V and 4 bases at J, with 10 bases in the middle. CDR1 and CDR2 from the germline V gene are SGHDN and FVKESK. This CDR3 is 13 amino acids long.